The 32 T cell receptor beta chains below were found in one sample sequenced in a study of T cell responses to AZD1222 COVID-19 vaccine. The method was immunoSEQ multiplex PCR; TCRdb's version includes in-frame clones alone and lacks a portion of them. Of some 130,000 clones detected, about 91% appear once; the ten largest clones hold over 2.5%. Here the sequenced sample was peripheral blood, taken on day 0 of AZD1222 vaccination. These receptor sequences come from an adult in good health.

The rearrangement links TRBV5-1 to TRBJ2-3; 8 nucleotides match TRBD2. With V trimmed by 4 bases and J by 2 bases, 6 bases remained unmatched. Germline CDR1 and CDR2: SGHRS and YFSETQ. The CDR3 is 15 residues long. The CDR3 DNA reads TGCGCCAGCAGCCCCACGACTAGCGCCACAGATACGCAGTATTTT. Its translation: CASSPTTSATDTQYF.

The J gene is TRBJ2-5, the V gene TRBV15; D is possibly TRBD1 (6 bases). Trimming stripped 2 bases from V and 5 bases from J, with 15 bases between. Per the germline V gene, CDR1 is LNHNV and CDR2 is YYDKDF (reference sequence). The CDR3 consists of 15 residues. The CDR3 bases are TGTGCCACCAGCAGATCCCGTACTGGGGGCGAGACCCAGTACTTC. Translated, it gives CATSRSRTGGETQYF.

The gene calls are TRBV7-2 and TRBJ2-3; D ambiguous. Germline-derived CDR1 and CDR2 are SGHTA and FQGNSA. Trimming pared 2 bases from V and 1 base from J, leaving 7 bases between. The CDR3 covers 14 residues. CDR3 sequence: CASSLKGRTDTQYF. CDR3 nucleotides: TGTGCCAGCAGCTTAAAGGGCCGCACAGATACGCAGTATTTT.

V usage is TRBV20-1 and J usage is TRBJ2-1, with D perhaps matching TRBD1 or TRBD2 (5 bases each). Trimming removed 3 bases at V and 7 bases at J, with 7 bases between. This CDR3 has 11 residues. Germline V CDR1 and CDR2: DFQATT, SNEGSKA (reference sequence). The DNA for the CDR3 is TGCAGTGCTAGGGGGACGAATGAGCAGTTCTTC. Amino acids: CSARGTNEQFF.

The V and J genes are TRBV27 and TRBJ1-4; TRBD1 matches 7 bases. Trimming removed 4 bases from V and 8 bases from J; junction bases left unmatched: 13. This CDR3 region has 16 residues. Germline V gene lookup returns CDR1 MNHEY and CDR2 SMNVEV (reference sequence). This chain's CDR3 is CASSSRPGGFDEKLFF. The CDR3 coding sequence is TGTGCCAGCAGTTCACGACCAGGGGGGTTTGACGAAAAACTGTTTTTT.

The chain couples TRBV7-6 to TRBJ2-7, with 11 nucleotides matching TRBD2. CDR3 length: 19 amino acids. The ends lost 4 bases at V and 2 bases at J; junction bases unmatched: 16. Germline CDR1 SGHVS, CDR2 FNYEAQ. Written as DNA, the CDR3 is TGTGCCAGCAGCTCGGGACTAGCGGAAGAAAAGGCCCCCCCCTACGAGCAGTACTTC. Translating gives CASSSGLAEEKAPPYEQYF.

The CDR3 reads CASSPGLAGVFRGTDTQYF. CDR3 nucleotide sequence: TGTGCCAGCAGCCCGGGACTAGCGGGAGTGTTTCGCGGCACAGATACGCAGTATTTT. This sequence joins TRBV5-4 and TRBJ2-3, with TRBD2 identical over 14 bases. Germline V gene lookup returns CDR1 SGHNT and CDR2 YYREEE (reference sequence). The CDR3 consists of 19 residues. J was trimmed by 1 base and V by 4 bases; bases with no gene match: 11.

V and J are TRBV5-1 and TRBJ2-1; 14 bases line up with TRBD2. CDR3 size: 14 residues. Germline CDR1 is SGHRS and CDR2 is YFSETQ. Trimming cost V 7 bases and J 10 bases; bases outside gene matches: 7. This chain's CDR3 is CASWGLAGELEQFF. The CDR3 DNA reads TGCGCCAGCTGGGGACTAGCGGGAGAATTAGAGCAGTTCTTC.

The chain carries TRBV9 and TRBJ2-5, with 9 bases matching TRBD1. Germline CDR1 and CDR2: SGDLS and YYNGEE. This CDR3 region has 16 residues. The junction had 11 bases not matched to a gene; V was cut back by 3 bases and J by 5 bases. CDR3 protein: CASSASGQGLGETQYF. The DNA of the CDR3 is TGTGCCAGCAGCGCTTCGGGACAGGGTTTAGGGGAGACCCAGTACTTC.

The chain employs TRBV12-3 or TRBV12-4 and TRBJ1-2; D is unclear. The CDR3 runs to 12 residues. V lost 5 bases and J lost 4, with 8 bases in between. The CDR3 coding sequence is TGTGCCAGCAGTCCCGGCTCCTATGGCTACACCTTC. Translated: CASSPGSYGYTF.

This chain uses TRBV19 with TRBJ2-2; D possibly uses TRBD1 or TRBD2 (5 bases each). V was pared by 5 bases and J by 6 bases, with 16 bases between. CDR1 is LNHDA, CDR2 SQIVND, per germline (reference sequence). The CDR3 contains 15 residues. CDR3 DNA: TGTGCCAGTAGTTCCCAGGGAGCGCGGGCCGGGGAGCTGTTTTTT. Encoded protein: CASSSQGARAGELFF.

The rearrangement joins TRBV5-1 to TRBJ1-1; D gene ambiguous. The germline CDR1 and CDR2 sequences are SGHRS and YFSETQ. Trimming cost V 4 bases and J 3 bases, with 16 bases left between them. This CDR3 is built from 15 residues. The CDR3 loop reads CASSPTWVEDTEAFF. CDR3 nucleotides: TGCGCCAGCAGCCCAACCTGGGTCGAGGACACTGAAGCTTTCTTT. Together with reference TRBV5-1 and TRBJ1-1, the CDR3 gives the full variable domain: KAGVTQTPRYLIKTRGQQVTLSCSPISGHRSVSWYQQTPGQGLQFLFEYFSETQRNKGNFPGRFSGRQFSNSRSEMNVSTLELGDSALYLCASSPTWVEDTEAFFGQGTRLTVV.

The V call is TRBV12-3 or TRBV12-4, the J call TRBJ1-2; D remains ambiguous. The length of the CDR3 is 13 residues. V lost 3 bases to trimming and J lost 4 bases, with 9 bases between them. CDR3 nucleotides: TGTGCCAGCAGTTTTGGCAGCTTCTATGGCTACACCTTC. This gives the protein CASSFGSFYGYTF.

The chain joins TRBV11-2 to TRBJ1-4; tentative D call: TRBD1 (5 bases). This CDR3 has 16 residues. V was clipped by 4 bases and J by 5 bases, with 17 bases between them. Germline values: CDR1 SGHAT, CDR2 FQNNGV. The CDR3 is CASSSERAGRNEKLFF. The CDR3 DNA reads TGTGCCAGCAGCTCCGAGAGGGCAGGGCGAAATGAAAAACTGTTTTTT.

The sample holds one count of this clone. The chain recombines TRBV5-4 with TRBJ2-3; 7 positions agree with TRBD1. J lost 0 bases, V lost 4 bases, and 5 bases had no gene match. CDR3 length: 15 amino acids. Germline V CDR1 and CDR2: SGHNT, YYREEE (reference sequence). The CDR3 bases are TGTGCCAGCAGCCACAGGGGCGGGAGCACAGATACGCAGTATTTT. Its protein product is CASSHRGGSTDTQYF.

The chain has TRBV15 and TRBJ2-3; D not certain. V was shortened by 3 bases and J by 0 bases, with 13 bases between the two germline ends. The CDR3 is 16 amino acids. Germline V lookup: CDR1 LNHNV, CDR2 YYDKDF (reference sequence). CDR3 bases: TGTGCCACCAGCAGGGGATTAGACTCAAGCACAGATACGCAGTATTTT. Protein sequence: CATSRGLDSSTDTQYF.

This clone was recorded a few times. V gene TRBV5-4 combines with J gene TRBJ1-5; D gene unclear. V was pared by 5 bases and J by 1 base, with 10 bases between. Germline V CDR1 and CDR2: SGHNT, YYREEE (reference sequence). The CDR3 runs to 14 residues. CDR3 loop: CASRRLGSNQPQHF. As DNA, the CDR3 is TGTGCCAGCAGACGCTTGGGGAGCAATCAGCCCCAGCATTTT. Combining the CDR3 with reference TRBV5-4 and TRBJ1-5 gives the whole variable domain ETGVTQSPTHLIKTRGQQVTLRCSSQSGHNTVSWYQQALGQGPQFIFQYYREEENGRGNFPPRFSGLQFPNYSSELNVNALELDDSALYLCASRRLGSNQPQHFGDGTRLSIL.

This rearrangement joins TRBV2 to TRBJ2-1; 10 bases are shared with TRBD1. The CDR3 runs to 17 residues. J gave up 3 bases and V 2 bases, and 7 bases lay outside the gene matches. Per germline, CDR1 SNHLY and CDR2 FYNNEI. The CDR3 coding sequence is TGTGCCAGCAGTGAATATGGGGACAGGGGAGGCTACAATGAGCAGTTCTTC. Amino acid sequence: CASSEYGDRGGYNEQFF.

The V and J genes are TRBV6-1 and TRBJ2-7; D possibly corresponds to TRBD2 (7 bases). Trimming stripped 2 bases from V and 3 bases from J, with 17 bases between. CDR3 size: 16 residues. Per germline, CDR1 MNHNS and CDR2 SASEGT. CDR3 sequence reads: CASSEWQTGGGYEQYF. The CDR3 region has the DNA TGTGCCAGCAGTGAATGGCAGACAGGCGGGGGCTACGAGCAGTACTTC.

The chain uses TRBV7-2 and TRBJ2-3; D might be TRBD2 (6 bases). Trimming took 1 base from V and 6 from J, leaving 11 bases between them. Germline CDR1 SGHTA, CDR2 FQGNSA. The length of the CDR3 is 14 residues. CDR3 sequence (DNA): TGTGCCAGCAGCTTAGGGGCAGGGAGGGATACGCAGTATTTT. Encoded protein: CASSLGAGRDTQYF.

This clone was seen a handful of times. This chain uses TRBV16 with TRBJ2-7, with D tentatively TRBD2 (5 bases). Per germline, CDR1 KGHSY and CDR2 FQNENV. Trimming took 1 base from V and 5 from J, leaving 15 bases between them. CDR3 size: 15 residues. CDR3 sequence: CASSQFGFAGDEQYF. CDR3 bases: TGTGCCAGCAGCCAATTTGGTTTCGCGGGTGACGAGCAGTACTTC.

With respect to this clone: The junction departs from germline at one end; a sequencing error may be responsible. V gene TRBV28 combines with J gene TRBJ1-6; D is possibly TRBD1 (5 bases). The CDR3 runs 11 residues. Germline assignment: CDR1 MDHEN and CDR2 SYDVKM. Written as DNA, the CDR3 is TGTGCCAGCAAAGATACTTTGGGGCTAACCTTT. Translating gives CASKDTLGLTF.

The rearrangement joins TRBV7-9 to TRBJ1-2; D uncertain. This CDR3 region has 14 residues. V was clipped by 1 base and J by 7 bases, with 13 bases between them. Germline loops: CDR1 SEHNR, CDR2 FQNEAQ (reference sequence). CDR3 nucleotides: TGTGCCAGCAGCTTAGAGGCCTGGAATCGTGGCTACACCTTC. It is translated as CASSLEAWNRGYTF.

The chain combines TRBV19 with TRBJ1-6; D gene unclear. The ends were cut back, 5 bases at V and 8 bases at J, with 16 bases in the middle. The length of the CDR3 is 15 residues. The germline V gene encodes CDR1 LNHDA and CDR2 SQIVND (reference sequence). The CDR3 protein is CASSEAAAPDSPLHF. Written as DNA, the CDR3 is TGTGCCAGTAGTGAGGCCGCCGCACCAGATTCACCCCTCCACTTT.

V gene TRBV5-5 combines with J gene TRBJ1-1, with 9 positions matching TRBD1. The CDR3 is 17 residues long. Per germline, CDR1 SGHKS and CDR2 YYEKEE (reference sequence). V was clipped by 3 bases and J by 0 bases; unmatched bases: 9. The CDR3 protein is CASSSTGQGRLNTEAFF. CDR3 DNA: TGTGCCAGCAGCTCCACTGGACAGGGGCGGCTGAACACTGAAGCTTTCTTT.

V gene TRBV30 combines with J gene TRBJ1-3; D is unresolved. Trimming stripped 2 bases from V and 4 bases from J, with 9 bases between. Germline V gene sequence: CDR1 GTSNPN, CDR2 SVGIG (reference sequence). This CDR3 region has 13 residues. DNA for the CDR3: TGTGCCTGGAGTTGGGCTGGGGGAAACACCATATATTTT. This sequence encodes CAWSWAGGNTIYF.

This rearrangement joins TRBV5-5 to TRBJ1-4; 12 bases match TRBD1. The CDR3 runs to 16 residues. The trim removed 4 bases at V and 7 bases at J, leaving 8 bases unmatched. Per the germline V gene, CDR1 is SGHKS and CDR2 is YYEKEE (reference sequence). CDR3 in amino acids: CASSIPGQGAGEKLFF. CDR3 in DNA: TGTGCCAGCAGCATCCCGGGACAGGGGGCAGGTGAAAAACTGTTTTTT.

The chain employs TRBV30 and TRBJ2-1; the D gene is possibly TRBD1 (5 bases). The CDR3 sequence is 16 residues long. Germline CDR1 GTSNPN, CDR2 SVGIG (reference sequence). V was pared by 4 bases and J by 1 base, with 17 bases between. CDR3 in DNA: TGTGCCTGGACCATCCGAGGCCGACAGTCCTACAATGAGCAGTTCTTC. Its translation: CAWTIRGRQSYNEQFF.

V and J are TRBV2 and TRBJ1-1, with D unresolved. Germline V gene lookup returns CDR1 SNHLY and CDR2 FYNNEI. CDR3 length: 13 residues. Trimming removed 1 base at V and 1 base at J, with 4 bases between. CDR3 bases: TGTGCCAGCAGTGAAGGGGGGAACACTGAAGCTTTCTTT. Protein product: CASSEGGNTEAFF.

This clone was seen a single time. The gene calls are TRBV2 and TRBJ2-6; TRBD1 or TRBD2 may be the D gene (5 bases each). V shed 8 bases and J shed 2 bases, with 10 bases lying between them. The CDR3 length is 14 residues. Germline V gene data show CDR1 as SNHLY and CDR2 as FYNNEI. The CDR3 nucleotides are TGTGCCAGCCTTGGGGACGCTGGGGCCAACGTCCTGACTTTC. Translated, it gives CASLGDAGANVLTF. The whole variable domain, remainder taken from reference TRBV2 and TRBJ2-6, is EPEVTQTPSHQVTQMGQEVILRCVPISNHLYFYWYRQILGQKVEFLVSFYNNEISEKSEIFDDQFSVERPDGSNFTLKIRSTKLEDSAMYFCASLGDAGANVLTFGAGSRLTVL.

This chain joins TRBV27 and TRBJ1-5, with D unresolved. The CDR3 sequence is 16 residues long. The V end lost 5 bases, the J end lost 8 bases, and 22 bases lay between the germline ends. The V gene's germline CDR1 is MNHEY and CDR2 SMNVEV (reference sequence). Written as DNA, the CDR3 is TGTGCCAGCAGTCCAGATTGGTACAGCCTTGTAAAGCCCCAGCATTTT. Its protein is CASSPDWYSLVKPQHF.

Worth noting for this clone: Other DNA variants within this sample encode the same CDR3. The rearrangement uses TRBV25-1 and TRBJ1-1, with D uncertain. There are 12 residues in the CDR3. Trimming shortened V by 3 bases and J by 5 bases, and 7 bases separated the two germline ends. Germline CDR1 MGHDK, CDR2 SYGVNS. CDR3 coding DNA: TGTGCCAGCAGTGACCCGGGGACTGAAGCTTTCTTT. This codes for CASSDPGTEAFF.